This T cell receptor (beta chain) derives from a study of T cells after yellow fever vaccination. One entry per CDR3 protein results from TCRdb running MiXCR on the 5' RACE reads. The data contain roughly 85,000 distinct CDR3 sequences, about an eighth of them singletons. This clonotype came up a few times. Germline assignment: CDR1 LNHDA and CDR2 SQIVND (reference sequence). With V trimmed by 4 bases and J by 3 bases, 6 bases remained unmatched. The CDR3 totals 15 residues. This sequence was found in a man between 18 and 29 years old who received the YFV17D yellow fever vaccine. Source: CD8+ T cells not binding an NS4B(214-222) dextramer, sorted from PBMCs, taken 21 days after the first yellow fever vaccination. The chain has TRBV19 and TRBJ1-5, with 7 bases that match TRBD1. The chain's CDR3 is CASSTTGVANQPQHF. The CDR3 DNA follows: TGTGCCAGTAGTACTACAGGGGTAGCCAATCAGCCCCAGCATTTT.